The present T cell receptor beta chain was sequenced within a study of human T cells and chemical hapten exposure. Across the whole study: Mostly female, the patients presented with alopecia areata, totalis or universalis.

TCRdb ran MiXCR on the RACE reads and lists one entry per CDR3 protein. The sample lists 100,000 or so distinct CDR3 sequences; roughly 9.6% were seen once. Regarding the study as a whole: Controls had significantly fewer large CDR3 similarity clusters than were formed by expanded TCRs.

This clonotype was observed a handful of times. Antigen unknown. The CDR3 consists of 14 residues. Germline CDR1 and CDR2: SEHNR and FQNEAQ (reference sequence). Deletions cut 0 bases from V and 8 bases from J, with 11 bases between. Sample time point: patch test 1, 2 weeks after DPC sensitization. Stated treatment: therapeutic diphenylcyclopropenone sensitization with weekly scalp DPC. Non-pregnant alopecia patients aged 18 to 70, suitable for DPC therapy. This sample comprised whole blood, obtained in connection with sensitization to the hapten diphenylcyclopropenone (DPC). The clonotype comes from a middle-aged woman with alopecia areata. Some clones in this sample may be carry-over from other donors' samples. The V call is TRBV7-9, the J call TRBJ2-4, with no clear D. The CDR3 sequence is CASSLASLLDIQYF. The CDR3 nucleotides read TGTGCCAGCAGCTTAGCATCGCTCCTGGACATTCAGTACTTC.